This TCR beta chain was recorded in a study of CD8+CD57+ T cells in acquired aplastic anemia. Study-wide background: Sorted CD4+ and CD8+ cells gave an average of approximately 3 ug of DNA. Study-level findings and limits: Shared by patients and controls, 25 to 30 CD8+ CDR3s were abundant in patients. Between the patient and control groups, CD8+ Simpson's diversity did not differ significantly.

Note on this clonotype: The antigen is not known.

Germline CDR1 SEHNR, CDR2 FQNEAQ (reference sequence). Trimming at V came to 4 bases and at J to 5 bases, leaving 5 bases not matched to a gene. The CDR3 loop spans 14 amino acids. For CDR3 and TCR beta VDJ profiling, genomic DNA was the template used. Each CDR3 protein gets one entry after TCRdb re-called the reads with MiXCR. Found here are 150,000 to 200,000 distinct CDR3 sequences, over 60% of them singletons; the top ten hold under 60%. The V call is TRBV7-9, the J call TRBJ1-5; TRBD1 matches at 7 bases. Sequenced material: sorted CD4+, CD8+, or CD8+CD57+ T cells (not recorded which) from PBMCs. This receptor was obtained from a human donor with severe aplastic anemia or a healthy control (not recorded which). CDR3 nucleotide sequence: TGTGCCAGCAGCTCGACAGGGAGGGATCAGCCCCAGCATTTT. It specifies CASSSTGRDQPQHF.